The 15 T cell receptor beta chains reported below all come from one sample, sequenced in a study of cytomegalovirus exposure and HLA in healthy donors. The PCR contained 60 Vbeta and 13 Jbeta primers. The repertoire was sequenced with immunoSEQ multiplex PCR; TCRdb's copy has only in-frame clones and lacks some. The repertoire holds over 85,000 clones, with around 57% as singletons. The specimen was PBMCs. These receptors were collected from a human donor in good health.

The V gene is TRBV4-1, the J gene TRBJ1-5; D may be TRBD1 (6 bases). The V and J ends lost 3 bases and 2 bases respectively, with 17 bases between them. The CDR3 loop spans 17 amino acids. Germline-derived CDR1 and CDR2 are MGHRA and YSYEKL. CDR3 amino acids: CASSHLPRPGGNQPQHF. The CDR3 nucleotides are TGCGCCAGCAGCCACCTACCCAGGCCAGGGGGCAATCAGCCCCAGCATTTT.

This clone turned up a few times. The chain carries TRBV5-1 and TRBJ1-1, with D perhaps TRBD1 (6 bases). Trimming stripped 3 bases from V and 1 base from J, with 10 bases between. This CDR3 is 14 amino acids long. Germline V lookup: CDR1 SGHRS, CDR2 YFSETQ. This CDR3 is CASSSGQPNTEAFF. CDR3 nucleotide sequence: TGCGCCAGCAGCTCGGGACAACCGAACACTGAAGCTTTCTTT. The variable domain in full, completed from reference TRBV5-1 and TRBJ1-1, reads KAGVTQTPRYLIKTRGQQVTLSCSPISGHRSVSWYQQTPGQGLQFLFEYFSETQRNKGNFPGRFSGRQFSNSRSEMNVSTLELGDSALYLCASSSGQPNTEAFFGQGTRLTVV.

The chain employs TRBV14 and TRBJ2-3, with TRBD1 matching 7 bases. The germline V gene encodes CDR1 SGHDN and CDR2 FVKESK. This CDR3 is 15 amino acids long. J lost 2 bases, V lost 5 bases, and 7 bases had no gene match. The CDR3 sequence: CASSEHRGITDTQYF. CDR3 DNA: TGTGCCAGCAGCGAGCACAGGGGAATCACAGATACGCAGTATTTT. Full variable domain (rest looked up from reference TRBV14 and TRBJ2-3): EAGVTQFPSHSVIEKGQTVTLRCDPISGHDNLYWYRRVMGKEIKFLLHFVKESKQDESGMPNNRFLAERTGGTYSTLKVQPAELEDSGVYFCASSEHRGITDTQYFGPGTRLTVL.

V usage is TRBV27 and J usage is TRBJ2-1, with TRBD1 matching over 7 bases. V was pared by 4 bases and J by 5 bases, with 2 bases of the junction left unmatched. This CDR3 has 13 amino acids. Germline CDR1 is MNHEY and CDR2 is SMNVEV (reference sequence). The CDR3 reads CASSWGQHNEQFF. The CDR3 DNA reads as TGTGCCAGCAGTTGGGGACAGCACAATGAGCAGTTCTTC.

The J gene is TRBJ1-1, the V gene TRBV7-6; D call uncertain. CDR1 and CDR2 from the germline V gene are SGHVS and FNYEAQ. Between the trimmed V and J ends, which lost 5 bases and 3 bases, there was a span of 10 bases. CDR3 length: 13 residues. The DNA for the CDR3 is TGTGCCAGCAGCCCGTCGTTTTACACTGAAGCTTTCTTT. It is translated as CASSPSFYTEAFF.

This chain links TRBV9 with TRBJ2-3; 8 bases match TRBD1. The CDR3 contains 16 residues. Trimming took 3 bases from V and 1 from J; bases not matched to a gene: 7. Germline V gene data show CDR1 as SGDLS and CDR2 as YYNGEE. The CDR3 DNA reads as TGTGCCAGCAGCGCGCAGGGACAGGTCGGCACAGATACGCAGTATTTT. Protein product: CASSAQGQVGTDTQYF.

The chain recombines TRBV5-1 with TRBJ2-1; 8 bases are a match to TRBD2. The trim removed 4 bases at V and 7 bases at J, leaving 13 bases unmatched. CDR3 length: 16 residues. The germline V gene has CDR1 SGHRS and CDR2 YFSETQ. The DNA for the CDR3 is TGCGCCAGCAGCGACGAGGGTCTAGCGGGTTTTAATGAGCAGTTCTTC. Translated: CASSDEGLAGFNEQFF.

This clone was recorded a few times. The chain joins TRBV29-1 to TRBJ2-3; TRBD2 matches at 12 bases. CDR1 and CDR2 (germline): SQVTM, ANQGSEA. Trimming took 6 bases from V and 6 from J; bases not matched to a gene: 10. This CDR3 region has 15 residues. CDR3 sequence (DNA): TGCAGCGTGACGACTAGCGGGAGTCATTCGGATACGCAGTATTTT. Protein sequence: CSVTTSGSHSDTQYF.

The J gene is TRBJ2-6, the V gene TRBV6-1, with TRBD2 as a possible D gene (5 bases). CDR3 length equals 15 residues. Deletions cut 9 bases from V and 0 bases from J, with 12 bases between. The germline CDR1 and CDR2 sequences are MNHNS and SASEGT. The CDR3 loop reads CASSTGSSGANVLTF. The DNA of the CDR3 is TGTGCCAGTTCGACGGGGAGCTCTGGGGCCAACGTCCTGACTTTC.

The rearrangement joins TRBV9 to TRBJ2-1; a possible D gene is TRBD2 (5 bases). Per germline, CDR1 SGDLS and CDR2 YYNGEE. This CDR3 comprises 13 residues. The germline V and J ends were trimmed by 3 bases and 10 bases, with 14 bases remaining between them. The CDR3 DNA is TGTGCCAGCAGCGCGGACTTGGTAGGGGAGCAGTTCTTC. Protein product: CASSADLVGEQFF. Based on the CDR3 plus reference TRBV9 and TRBJ2-1, the full variable domain is DSGVTQTPKHLITATGQRVTLRCSPRSGDLSVYWYQQSLDQGLQFLIQYYNGEERAKGNILERFSAQQFPDLHSELNLSSLELGDSALYFCASSADLVGEQFFGPGTRLTVL.

The chain carries TRBV27 and TRBJ1-1; TRBD1 might be the D (6 bases). CDR3 length: 15 amino acids. Trimming cost V 5 bases and J 4 bases, with 17 bases left between them. Germline-derived CDR1 and CDR2 are MNHEY and SMNVEV (reference sequence). The CDR3 DNA reads as TGTGCCAGCAGTCCTTACCCGACAGGAATCACTGAAGCTTTCTTT. Its protein product is CASSPYPTGITEAFF.

V usage is TRBV6-5 and J usage is TRBJ1-6; 7 bases align to TRBD1. Germline lookup yields CDR1 MNHEY and CDR2 SVGAGI. The CDR3 sequence is 14 residues long. The V and J ends lost 6 bases and 7 bases, in that order; junction bases with no gene match: 6. The CDR3 region has the DNA TGTGCCAGCAGCACAACAGGGGCAAATTCACCCCTCCACTTT. This codes for CASSTTGANSPLHF.

The chain is built from TRBV11-2 and TRBJ1-1, with D possibly being TRBD1 (6 bases). The V end lost 7 bases, the J end lost 6 bases, and 12 bases lay between the germline ends. Looked up from germline, CDR1 is SGHAT and CDR2 is FQNNGV. CDR3 length equals 12 residues. The CDR3 DNA reads as TGTGCCAGCAACCACAGGGCGGCTGAAGCTTTCTTT. Residues: CASNHRAAEAFF.

The chain is built from TRBV19 and TRBJ1-5, with 8 bases fitting TRBD1. Trimming took 5 bases from V and 2 from J; bases not matched to a gene: 14. This CDR3 is built from 18 residues. Germline CDR1 LNHDA, CDR2 SQIVND (reference sequence). CDR3 region: CASSALDRDHNGNQPQHF. CDR3 sequence (DNA): TGTGCCAGTAGTGCCTTGGACAGGGACCACAATGGCAATCAGCCCCAGCATTTT.

V usage is TRBV6-5 and J usage is TRBJ1-1; D uncertain. V was shortened by 6 bases and J by 1 base, with 12 bases between the two germline ends. The V gene's germline CDR1 is MNHEY and CDR2 SVGAGI. The CDR3 sequence is 14 residues long. The DNA of the CDR3 is TGTGCCAGCAGCACCGACATATGGAACACTGAAGCTTTCTTT. It encodes CASSTDIWNTEAFF.